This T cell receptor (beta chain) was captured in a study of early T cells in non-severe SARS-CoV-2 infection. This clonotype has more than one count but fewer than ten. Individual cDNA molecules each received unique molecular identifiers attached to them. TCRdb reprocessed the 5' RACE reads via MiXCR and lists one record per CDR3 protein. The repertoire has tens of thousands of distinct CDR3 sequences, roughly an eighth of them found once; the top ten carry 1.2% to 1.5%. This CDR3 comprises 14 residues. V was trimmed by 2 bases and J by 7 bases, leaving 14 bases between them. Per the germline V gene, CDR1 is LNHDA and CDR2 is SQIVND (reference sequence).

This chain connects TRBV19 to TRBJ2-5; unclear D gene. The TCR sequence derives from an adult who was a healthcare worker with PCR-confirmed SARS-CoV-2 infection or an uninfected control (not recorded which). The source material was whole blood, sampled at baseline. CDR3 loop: CASSILGQSGTQYF. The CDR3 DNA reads TGTGCCAGTAGTATACTCGGGCAGTCAGGGACCCAGTACTTC. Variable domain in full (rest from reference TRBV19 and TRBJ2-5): DGGITQSPKYLFRKEGQNVTLSCEQNLNHDAMYWYRQDPGQGLRLIYYSQIVNDFQKGDIAEGYSVSREKKESFPLTVTSAQKNPTAFYLCASSILGQSGTQYFGPGTRLLVL.